This T cell receptor beta chain derives from a study of cytomegalovirus exposure and HLA in healthy donors. Findings and limits, study-wide: A list of around 160 TCR beta chains associated with cytomegalovirus was given. It was confirmed in vitro that a few of the CMV-associated chains were specific for CMV antigens.

This clone was seen just once. Its antigen is not identified. The protocol was immunoSEQ multiplex PCR, while the TCRdb copy is restricted to in-frame clones and leaves out a portion. The table includes more than 70,000 clones, almost 97% detected once. V gave up 4 bases and J gave up 5 bases; unmatched junction bases: 8. Germline CDR1 SGHRS, CDR2 YFSETQ. This CDR3 has 14 residues. The sample comprised PBMCs. The chain combines TRBV5-1 with TRBJ1-1; 7 nucleotides align to TRBD1. This sequence originates from a man aged 18 to 29 in good health and CMV-seropositive. The CDR3 region is CASSPQGKGTEAFF. The CDR3 DNA is TGCGCCAGCAGCCCACAGGGGAAGGGGACTGAAGCTTTCTTT.